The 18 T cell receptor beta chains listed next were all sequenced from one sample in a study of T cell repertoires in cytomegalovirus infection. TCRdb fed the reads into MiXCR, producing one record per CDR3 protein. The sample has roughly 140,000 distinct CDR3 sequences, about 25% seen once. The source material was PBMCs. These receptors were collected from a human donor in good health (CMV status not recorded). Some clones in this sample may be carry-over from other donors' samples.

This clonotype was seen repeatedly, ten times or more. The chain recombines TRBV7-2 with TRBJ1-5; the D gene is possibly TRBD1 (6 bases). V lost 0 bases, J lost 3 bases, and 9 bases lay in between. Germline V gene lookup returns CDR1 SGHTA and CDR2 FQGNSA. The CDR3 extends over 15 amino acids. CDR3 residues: CASSLAGGSNQPQHF. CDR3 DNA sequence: TGTGCCAGCAGCTTAGCAGGGGGTTCCAATCAGCCCCAGCATTTT.

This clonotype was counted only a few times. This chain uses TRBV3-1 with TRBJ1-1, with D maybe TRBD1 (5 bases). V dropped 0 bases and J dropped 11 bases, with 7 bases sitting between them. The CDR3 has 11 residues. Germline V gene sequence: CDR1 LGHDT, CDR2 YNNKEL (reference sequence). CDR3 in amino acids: CASSQDRAAFF. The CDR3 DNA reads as TGTGCCAGCAGCCAAGACAGGGCCGCTTTCTTT.

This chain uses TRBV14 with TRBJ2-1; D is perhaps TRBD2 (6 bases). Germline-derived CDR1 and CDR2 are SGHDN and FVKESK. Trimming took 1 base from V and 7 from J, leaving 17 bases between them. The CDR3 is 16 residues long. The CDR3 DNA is TGTGCCAGCAGCCAAGTAGTAACGGGAGTAAGAAATGAGCAGTTCTTC. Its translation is CASSQVVTGVRNEQFF.

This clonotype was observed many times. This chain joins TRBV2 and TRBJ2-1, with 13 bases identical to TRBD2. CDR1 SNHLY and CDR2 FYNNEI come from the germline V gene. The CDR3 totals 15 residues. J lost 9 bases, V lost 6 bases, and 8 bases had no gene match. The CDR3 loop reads CASRRTSGGLSEQFF. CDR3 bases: TGTGCCAGCAGGCGGACTAGCGGGGGTCTATCTGAGCAGTTCTTC.

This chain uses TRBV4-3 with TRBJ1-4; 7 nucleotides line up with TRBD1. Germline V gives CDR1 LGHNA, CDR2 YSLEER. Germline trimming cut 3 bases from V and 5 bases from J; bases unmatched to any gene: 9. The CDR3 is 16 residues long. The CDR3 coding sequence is TGCGCCAGCAGCCAGGGGTTGACAGGGATAAATGAAAAACTGTTTTTT. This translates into CASSQGLTGINEKLFF.

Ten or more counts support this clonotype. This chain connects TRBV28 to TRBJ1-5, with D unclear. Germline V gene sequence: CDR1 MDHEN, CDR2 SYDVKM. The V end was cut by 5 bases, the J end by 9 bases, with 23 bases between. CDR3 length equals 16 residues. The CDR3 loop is CASSIRTVLSIRPQHF. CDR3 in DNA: TGTGCCAGCAGTATTAGGACGGTACTATCCATAAGGCCCCAGCATTTT.

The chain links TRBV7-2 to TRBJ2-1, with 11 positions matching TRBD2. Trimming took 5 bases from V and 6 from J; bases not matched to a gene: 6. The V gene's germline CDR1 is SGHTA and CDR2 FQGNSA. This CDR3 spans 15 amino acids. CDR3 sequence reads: CASSAGLAGFNEQFF. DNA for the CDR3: TGTGCCAGCAGCGCCGGACTAGCGGGCTTCAATGAGCAGTTCTTC.

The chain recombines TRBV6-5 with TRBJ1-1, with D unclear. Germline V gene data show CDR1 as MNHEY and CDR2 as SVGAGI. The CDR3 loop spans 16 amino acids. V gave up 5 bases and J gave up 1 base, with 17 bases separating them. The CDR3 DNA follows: TGTGCCAGCAGTGAACTTCTCCGGGCCAGGAACACTGAAGCTTTCTTT. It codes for CASSELLRARNTEAFF.

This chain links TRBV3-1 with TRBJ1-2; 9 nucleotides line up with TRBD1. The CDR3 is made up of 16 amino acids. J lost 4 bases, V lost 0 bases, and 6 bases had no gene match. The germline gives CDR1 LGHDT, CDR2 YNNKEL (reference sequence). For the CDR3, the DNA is TGTGCCAGCAGCCAAGACGGGACAGGGCCCGTCTATGGCTACACCTTC. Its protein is CASSQDGTGPVYGYTF.

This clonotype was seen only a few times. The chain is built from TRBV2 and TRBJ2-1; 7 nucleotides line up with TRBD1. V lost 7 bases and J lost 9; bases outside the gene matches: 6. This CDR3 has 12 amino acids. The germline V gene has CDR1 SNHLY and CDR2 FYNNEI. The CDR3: CASKLGQFEQFF. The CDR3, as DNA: TGTGCCAGCAAACTGGGACAGTTTGAGCAGTTCTTC.

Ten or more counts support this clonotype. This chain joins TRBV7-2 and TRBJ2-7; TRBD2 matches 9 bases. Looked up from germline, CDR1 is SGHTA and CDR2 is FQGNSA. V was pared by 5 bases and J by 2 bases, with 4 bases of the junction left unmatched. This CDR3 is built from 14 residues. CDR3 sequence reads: CASSRLAGPYEQYF. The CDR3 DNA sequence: TGTGCCAGCAGCCGCCTAGCGGGACCCTACGAGCAGTACTTC.

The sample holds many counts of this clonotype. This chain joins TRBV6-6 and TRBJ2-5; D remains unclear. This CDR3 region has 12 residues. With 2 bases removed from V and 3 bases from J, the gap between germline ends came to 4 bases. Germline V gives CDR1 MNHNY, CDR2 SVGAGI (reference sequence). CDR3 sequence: CASSYEEETQYF. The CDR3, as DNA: TGTGCCAGCAGTTACGAGGAAGAGACCCAGTACTTC.

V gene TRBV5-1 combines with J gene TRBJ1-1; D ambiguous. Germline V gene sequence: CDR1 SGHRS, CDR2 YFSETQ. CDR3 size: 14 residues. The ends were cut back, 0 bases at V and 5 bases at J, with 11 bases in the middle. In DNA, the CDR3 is TGCGCCAGCAGCTTGGCGGGCGGGGAGACTGAAGCTTTCTTT. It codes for CASSLAGGETEAFF.

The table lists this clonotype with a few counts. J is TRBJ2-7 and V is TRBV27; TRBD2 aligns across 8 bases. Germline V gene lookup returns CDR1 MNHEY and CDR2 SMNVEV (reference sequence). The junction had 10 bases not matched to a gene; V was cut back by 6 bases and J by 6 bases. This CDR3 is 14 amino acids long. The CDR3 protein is CASRSGLGFGEQYF. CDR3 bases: TGTGCCAGCAGGTCGGGACTAGGGTTTGGCGAGCAGTACTTC.

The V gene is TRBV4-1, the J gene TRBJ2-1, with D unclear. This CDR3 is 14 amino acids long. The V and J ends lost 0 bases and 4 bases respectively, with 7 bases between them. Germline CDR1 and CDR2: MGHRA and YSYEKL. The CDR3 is CASSQDSPYNEQFF. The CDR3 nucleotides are TGCGCCAGCAGCCAAGATTCCCCGTACAATGAGCAGTTCTTC.

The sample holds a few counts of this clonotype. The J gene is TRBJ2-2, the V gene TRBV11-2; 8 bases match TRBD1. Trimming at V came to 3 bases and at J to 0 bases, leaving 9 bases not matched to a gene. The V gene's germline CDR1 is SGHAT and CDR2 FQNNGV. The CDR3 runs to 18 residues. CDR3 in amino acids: CASSFGTGGSANTGELFF. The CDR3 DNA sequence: TGTGCCAGCAGCTTCGGGACAGGAGGATCCGCGAACACCGGGGAGCTGTTTTTT. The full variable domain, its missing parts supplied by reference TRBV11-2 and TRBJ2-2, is EAGVAQSPRYKIIEKRQSVAFWCNPISGHATLYWYQQILGQGPKLLIQFQNNGVVDDSQLPKDRFSAERLKGVDSTLKIQPAKLEDSAVYLCASSFGTGGSANTGELFFGEGSRLTVL.

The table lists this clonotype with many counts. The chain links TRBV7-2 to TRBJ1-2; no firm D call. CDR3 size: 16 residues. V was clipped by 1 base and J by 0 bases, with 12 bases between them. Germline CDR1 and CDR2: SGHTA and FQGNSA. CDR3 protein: CASSLEQNIANYGYTF. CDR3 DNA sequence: TGTGCCAGCAGCTTAGAGCAGAATATAGCTAACTATGGCTACACCTTC. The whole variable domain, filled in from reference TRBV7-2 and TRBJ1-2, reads GAGVSQSPSNKVTEKGKDVELRCDPISGHTALYWYRQSLGQGLEFLIYFQGNSAPDKSGLPSDRFSAERTGGSVSTLTIQRTQQEDSAVYLCASSLEQNIANYGYTFGSGTRLTVV.

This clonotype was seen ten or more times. CDR3 protein: CASSSPGRSNQPQHF. The CDR3 nucleotides are TGTGCCAGCAGCTCCCCGGGAAGGAGCAATCAGCCCCAGCATTTT. V is TRBV7-2 and J is TRBJ1-5; D remains ambiguous. Trimming removed 4 bases from V and 1 base from J, with 11 bases in between. The germline V gene encodes CDR1 SGHTA and CDR2 FQGNSA. This CDR3 region has 15 residues.